These 6 T cell receptor beta chains were sequenced from one sample in a study of regulatory T cells in long-lasting Graves disease. Relying on iRepertoire HTBI primers and Arm-PCR of CDR3 regions, the team built TCR beta libraries. TCRdb independently ran MiXCR on the multiplex PCR reads; one entry per CDR3 protein. The data contain 530,000 or so distinct CDR3 sequences, more than 15% of them singletons. Time point meaning: newly diagnosed GD, antithyroid drugs for less than 3 months. After RNA was extracted from PBMCs, the TCR library was made from it. A further study also used this sample, focusing on T cells in Graves' hyperthyroidism and ophthalmopathy.

Material: peripheral blood mononuclear cells (PBMCs), obtained at new diagnosis, from a patient treated with antithyroid drugs. These receptors all stem from a man aged 18 to 30 with Graves disease.

Many counts were recorded for this clonotype. This sequence joins TRBV18 and TRBJ2-1, with 9 bases aligning to TRBD1. The CDR3 runs 17 residues. J lost 1 base, V lost 2 bases, and 6 bases had no gene match. CDR1 and CDR2 from the germline V gene are KGHSH and LQKENI. The CDR3 sequence is CASSPGGGTGSYNEQFF. For the CDR3, the DNA is TGTGCCAGCTCACCAGGTGGCGGGACAGGGTCCTACAATGAGCAGTTCTTC.

The table lists this clonotype with many counts. The chain links TRBV27 to TRBJ2-7; 7 bases are shared with TRBD1. V dropped 5 bases and J dropped 6; count of bases not matched to a gene: 7. The CDR3 is 13 amino acids. From germline, CDR1 is MNHEY and CDR2 SMNVEV (reference sequence). CDR3 in amino acids: CASSLDRVGEQYF. The CDR3 DNA reads as TGTGCCAGCAGTCTAGACAGGGTAGGCGAGCAGTACTTC.

This clonotype was observed a few times. This chain links TRBV6-2 or TRBV6-3 with TRBJ1-4, with D maybe TRBD1 (6 bases). The germline V and J ends were trimmed by 5 bases and 8 bases, with 9 bases remaining between them. This CDR3 is 12 amino acids long. The germline V gene encodes CDR1 MNHEY and CDR2 SVGEGT. CDR3 loop: CASSRQEEKLFF. CDR3 coding DNA: TGTGCCAGCAGTCGACAGGAGGAAAAACTGTTTTTT.

This clonotype was recorded at least ten times. This rearrangement joins TRBV6-1 to TRBJ1-5; tentative D call: TRBD1 (6 bases). This CDR3 contains 13 residues. Germline loops: CDR1 MNHNS, CDR2 SASEGT. The DNA of the CDR3 is TGTAATGCCGGGACAACTAGCAATCAGCCCCAGCATTTT. Translated: CNAGTTSNQPQHF.

This clonotype was counted between two and nine times. A read error is possible here, since a much larger clone lies one base away. The J gene is TRBJ2-5, the V gene TRBV12-3 or TRBV12-4; 9 nucleotides match TRBD1. The CDR3 length is 14 residues. DNA of the CDR3: TGTGCCAGCAGGCGGACAGGGGTTCAAGAGGCCCAGTACTTC. This sequence encodes CASRRTGVQEAQYF.

The CDR3 spells CASNRGLGETQYF. Here the CDR3 DNA reads TGTGCCAGCAACAGGGGATTGGGAGAGACCCAGTACTTC. This chain connects TRBV28 to TRBJ2-5; the match to TRBD1 covers 7 bases. The CDR3 runs 13 residues. Trimming removed 7 bases from V and 4 bases from J; junction bases left unmatched: 6. The V gene's germline CDR1 is MDHEN and CDR2 SYDVKM.